This T cell receptor beta chain was retrieved from a study of control samples from healthy donors and cancer patients. Only in-frame clones appear in the TCRdb table, and some are missing; sequencing was by immunoSEQ multiplex PCR. The sample has 150,000 to 200,000 clones, more than 90% seen once; the top ten hold roughly 1.5%. This CDR3 has 15 amino acids. The V end was cut by 3 bases, the J end by 1 base, with 13 bases between. Germline V CDR1 and CDR2: SGHRS, YFSETQ. The receptor was isolated from a man aged 30 to 45 in good health. The chain recombines TRBV5-1 with TRBJ1-1; a weak D match, TRBD1 (5 bases). The source material was blood. CDR3 sequence: CASSWSRGGNTEAFF. The CDR3 DNA is TGCGCCAGCAGCTGGAGCCGCGGGGGGAACACTGAAGCTTTCTTT. Full variable domain (remainder filled in from reference TRBV5-1 and TRBJ1-1): KAGVTQTPRYLIKTRGQQVTLSCSPISGHRSVSWYQQTPGQGLQFLFEYFSETQRNKGNFPGRFSGRQFSNSRSEMNVSTLELGDSALYLCASSWSRGGNTEAFFGQGTRLTVV.